This T cell receptor beta chain appears in the sequencing data of a study of early T cells in non-severe SARS-CoV-2 infection. Whole-study context: Sequencing used unsorted whole-blood bulk RNA, so chains lack pairing. Study results and caveats: VDJdb-based matching was biased toward anti-spike CD8 responses and missed private and CD4 specificities.

This clonotype turned up a few times. The target antigen is unknown. TCRdb reanalysed the 5' RACE reads using MiXCR and keeps one entry per CDR3 protein. In the table there are roughly 110,000 distinct CDR3 sequences, around 10% of which are singletons. Germline assignment: CDR1 DFQATT and CDR2 SNEGSKA (reference sequence). This CDR3 spans 16 amino acids. V was pared by 0 bases and J by 6 bases, with 9 bases of the junction left unmatched. Sample: whole blood. The origin of this receptor is an adult who was a healthcare worker with PCR-confirmed SARS-CoV-2 infection or an uninfected control (not recorded which). The chain employs TRBV20-1 and TRBJ1-3, with TRBD1 matching over 9 bases. The CDR3 DNA sequence: TGCAGTGCTAGAGACTACAGGGGGCGATCGGAAAACACCATATATTTT. Protein sequence: CSARDYRGRSENTIYF.